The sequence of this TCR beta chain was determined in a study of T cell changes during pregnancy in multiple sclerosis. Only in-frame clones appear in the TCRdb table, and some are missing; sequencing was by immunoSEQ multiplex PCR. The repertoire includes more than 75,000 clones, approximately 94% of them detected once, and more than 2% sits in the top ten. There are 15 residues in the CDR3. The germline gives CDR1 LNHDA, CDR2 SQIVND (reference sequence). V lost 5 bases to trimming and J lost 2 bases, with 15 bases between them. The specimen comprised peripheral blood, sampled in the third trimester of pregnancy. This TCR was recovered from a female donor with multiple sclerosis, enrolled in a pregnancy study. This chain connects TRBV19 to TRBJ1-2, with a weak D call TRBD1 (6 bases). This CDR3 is CASSPSGGGNYGYTF. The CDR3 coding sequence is TGTGCCAGTAGTCCCAGTGGGGGCGGAAACTATGGCTACACCTTC.